Listed below are T cell receptor beta chains from one sample, sequenced in a study of graft-versus-host responses after intestinal transplantation. Their specific antigens are unknown. Data came from immunoSEQ multiplex PCR; TCRdb stores just in-frame clones and leaves some out. The sample lists approximately 68,000 clones, roughly 90% occurring once. Sequencing was performed on unstimulated CD8+ T cells sorted from spleen or lymph node cells, taken before transplant. The origin of the receptors is a human donor who was the organ donor for an intestinal transplant. CDR3s include the opening cysteine and the closing phenylalanine or tryptophan. The D gene is left open where the match is weak. Where a row states a size, it is once, few, many or the class of an expanded clone; other rows omit it.

TRBJ2-3 TRBD1 TRBV27 once CASSLLGVTGQSTDTQYF TGTGCCAGCAGTTTGCTTGGTGTGACGGGACAGAGCACAGATACGCAGTATTTT
TRBJ2-5 NA TRBV10-2 NA CASSESVAEIQETQYF TGCGCCAGCAGTGAGTCGGTAGCGGAGATCCAAGAGACCCAGTACTTC
TRBJ1-2 NA TRBV7-9 NA CASSTFLGHRGIIYGYTF TGTGCCAGCAGCACGTTTCTTGGACACCGCGGGATAATCTATGGCTACACCTTC
TRBJ2-5 TRBD2 TRBV27 NA CASSLSLAGLRETQYF TGTGCCAGCAGTTTATCGCTAGCGGGGTTGAGGGAGACCCAGTACTTC
TRBJ1-2 NA TRBV7-9 NA CASSLPPGHPYGYTF TGTGCCAGCAGCTTACCCCCGGGACACCCTTATGGCTACACCTTC
TRBJ2-2 TRBD1 TRBV7-9 once CASSLIRTGGASGELFF TGTGCCAGCAGCTTAATTAGGACAGGGGGCGCGTCCGGGGAGCTGTTTTTT
TRBJ1-6 NA TRBV14 NA CASSQDQLSSYNSPLHF TGTGCCAGCAGCCAAGATCAACTGAGCTCCTATAATTCACCCCTCCACTTT
TRBJ2-4 NA TRBV7-2 NA CASSGGTVAKNIQYF TGTGCCAGCAGCGGGGGGACCGTAGCCAAAAACATTCAGTACTTC
TRBJ1-1 TRBD1 TRBV4-1 NA CASSSGTGRTEAFF TGCGCCAGCAGCTCGGGGACAGGGCGGACTGAAGCTTTCTTT
TRBJ2-1 NA TRBV18 NA CASSPLPQGRHEQFF TGTGCCAGCTCACCACTTCCCCAGGGGCGACATGAGCAGTTCTTC
TRBJ1-1 NA TRBV5-1 NA CASSLTVNTEAFF TGCGCCAGCAGCTTGACGGTGAACACTGAAGCTTTCTTT
TRBJ1-1 TRBD1 TRBV27 NA CASSLSRDRDPNTEAFF TGTGCCAGCAGTTTAAGCCGGGACAGGGATCCTAACACTGAAGCTTTCTTT
TRBJ2-5 TRBD2 TRBV4-2 NA CASSPRLAGAGETQYF TGTGCCAGCAGCCCCCGACTAGCGGGGGCGGGGGAGACCCAGTACTTC
TRBJ1-2 TRBD1 TRBV28 NA CASSIRTGNVNYGYTF TGTGCCAGCAGTATACGGACAGGGAATGTCAACTATGGCTACACCTTC
TRBJ2-1 NA TRBV14 NA CASSQVGGLNEQFF TGTGCCAGCAGCCAAGTAGGAGGGTTGAATGAGCAGTTCTTC
TRBJ2-3 NA TRBV6-6 NA CASSYHKRTSTDTQYF TGTGCCAGCAGTTACCATAAGCGGACTAGCACAGATACGCAGTATTTT
TRBJ1-1 NA TRBV11-3 NA CASSPRTGLAEAFF TGTGCCAGCAGCCCACGCACAGGGCTTGCTGAAGCTTTCTTT